The clone carrying this T cell receptor (beta chain) was counted at least ten times. This specimen comes from a study of human T cells and chemical hapten exposure. MiXCR, applied by TCRdb to the RACE reads, yields one record per CDR3 protein. The sample includes fewer than 100,000 distinct CDR3 sequences, approximately 10% of them seen just once. Time point specified: patch test 3, about 24 weeks after DPC sensitization. The treatment here: therapeutic diphenylcyclopropenone sensitization with weekly scalp DPC. The specimen comprised whole blood, sampled in connection with sensitization to the hapten diphenylcyclopropenone (DPC). This TCR came from a woman in her 30s with alopecia areata. Some clones in this sample may be carry-over from other donors' samples.

The CDR3 protein is CASSPQPVRSTDTQYF. CDR3 sequence (DNA): TGTGCCAGCAGCCCCCAGCCCGTTCGTAGCACAGATACGCAGTATTTT. The chain combines TRBV4-2 with TRBJ2-3; D not resolved. Germline V gene data show CDR1 as LGHNA and CDR2 as YNFKEQ. The V and J ends lost 4 bases and 0 bases respectively, with 14 bases between them. The CDR3 covers 16 residues.